Each of the 20 T cell receptor beta chains below was sequenced from the same sample in a study of blood T cell repertoires in COVID-19 (dated by TCRdb to 2020 to 2022). The library was built by means of the immunoSEQ multiplex PCR assay. Sourced from immuneACCESS, this table was stored by TCRdb with only in-frame sequences that have V and J called. A share of the clones is absent; for the studies checked, an unresolved V gene accounts for under half, and the remainder has no known explanation. The sample table lists 60,000 to 85,000 clones, about nine tenths of them with a count of one. The ten largest clones take up around 29% of the sample. The sample consisted of peripheral blood. The receptor set was obtained from a woman older than 75 with active or convalescent COVID-19.

The genes are TRBV18 and TRBJ1-3, with D possibly matching TRBD1 (6 bases). With 4 bases removed from V and 8 bases from J, the gap between germline ends came to 9 bases. Germline V gene sequence: CDR1 KGHSH, CDR2 LQKENI. There are 12 residues in the CDR3. The CDR3 here is CASSQQGDTIYF. CDR3 DNA: TGTGCCAGCTCACAACAGGGAGACACCATATATTTT.

Comment on this clone: The identical CDR3 is also encoded by other nucleotide sequences in the sample. This chain uses TRBV5-1 with TRBJ1-2, with 10 positions matching TRBD1. The germline CDR1 and CDR2 sequences are SGHRS and YFSETQ. The CDR3 is 14 residues long. After removal of 3 bases from V and 2 bases from J, the junction contained 1 base not matched to a gene. In DNA form, the CDR3 reads TGCGCCAGCAGCTCGACAGGGGGCAACTATGGCTACACCTTC. Translated, it gives CASSSTGGNYGYTF.

This clone was counted once. The rearrangement joins TRBV5-1 to TRBJ1-1; D remains ambiguous. CDR1 and CDR2 (germline): SGHRS, YFSETQ. V was trimmed by 0 bases and J by 5 bases, leaving 14 bases between them. The CDR3 consists of 15 residues. CDR3 residues: CASSLAPQTVTEAFF. In DNA form, the CDR3 reads TGCGCCAGCAGCTTGGCCCCGCAAACAGTTACTGAAGCTTTCTTT.

In DNA, the CDR3 is TGTGCCAGTAGTGACCAGGGGAGTGAAAAACTGTTTTTT. Translated: CASSDQGSEKLFF. The chain joins TRBV19 to TRBJ1-4, with D tentatively TRBD1 (6 bases). V lost 5 bases to trimming and J lost 7 bases, with 11 bases between them. The CDR3 contains 13 residues. Looked up from germline, CDR1 is LNHDA and CDR2 is SQIVND (reference sequence).

V and J are TRBV10-2 and TRBJ2-7, with unresolved D. Trimming left V 3 bases short and J 2 bases short, with 2 bases between. CDR1 is WSHSY, CDR2 SAAADI, per germline. The CDR3 has 11 residues. The CDR3 sequence is CASSDTYEQYF. DNA of the CDR3: TGCGCCAGCAGTGACACCTACGAGCAGTACTTC.

This chain links TRBV6-6 with TRBJ2-5, with D possibly TRBD2 on 5 matching bases. This CDR3 is 16 amino acids long. Trimming removed 5 bases from V and 5 bases from J, with 21 bases in between. CDR1 MNHNY and CDR2 SVGAGI come from the germline V gene (reference sequence). The CDR3 nucleotides read TGTGCCAGCAGTACGACGGCCGCCGGAGGAGGTGAGACCCAGTACTTC. Translating gives CASSTTAAGGGETQYF.

The chain uses TRBV30 and TRBJ1-2; D unresolved. This CDR3 region has 13 residues. Trimming stripped 4 bases from V and 4 bases from J, with 13 bases between. Per the germline V gene, CDR1 is GTSNPN and CDR2 is SVGIG (reference sequence). The CDR3 nucleotides are TGTGCCTGGACCCTCAAGAGCGTCTATGGCTACACCTTC. Its translation is CAWTLKSVYGYTF.

The chain joins TRBV5-1 to TRBJ2-7, with 9 bases lining up with TRBD1. The CDR3 is made up of 14 amino acids. CDR1 SGHRS and CDR2 YFSETQ come from the germline V gene. Unmatched junction bases numbered 3, after V lost 3 bases and J lost 2 bases. The CDR3 reads CASSSGTGTYEQYF. As DNA, the CDR3 is TGCGCCAGCAGCTCTGGGACAGGGACCTACGAGCAGTACTTC.

CDR3 region: CASSHGQATETQYF. The DNA of the CDR3 is TGTGCCAGCAGCCATGGACAGGCTACAGAGACCCAGTACTTC. V is TRBV7-2 and J is TRBJ2-5, with 7 bases fitting TRBD1. The CDR3 runs 14 residues. With V trimmed by 5 bases and J by 4 bases, 7 bases remained unmatched. CDR1 is SGHTA and CDR2 is FQGNSA in the germline V gene.

The CDR3 spells CASSQVLDRGLWGGGPQHF. The CDR3 region has the DNA TGCGCCAGCAGCCAAGTACTGGACAGGGGCCTCTGGGGTGGAGGACCCCAGCATTTT. The chain couples TRBV4-1 to TRBJ1-5; 9 nucleotides match TRBD1. V was pared by 1 base and J by 10 bases, with 20 bases of the junction left unmatched. Germline lookup yields CDR1 MGHRA and CDR2 YSYEKL. The CDR3 totals 19 residues.

This sequence joins TRBV28 and TRBJ2-7; the D gene is possibly TRBD2 (6 bases). Per germline, CDR1 MDHEN and CDR2 SYDVKM. This CDR3 contains 14 residues. The V and J ends lost 2 bases and 2 bases respectively, with 10 bases between them. CDR3 loop: CASSLRREPYEQYF. Written as DNA, the CDR3 is TGTGCCAGCAGTTTAAGGCGGGAACCCTACGAGCAGTACTTC.

This clone was picked up one time. The chain employs TRBV28 and TRBJ1-4, with a weak D call TRBD1 (5 bases). Trimming removed 8 bases at V and 6 bases at J, with 16 bases between. Germline assignment: CDR1 MDHEN and CDR2 SYDVKM. The CDR3 consists of 14 residues. This CDR3 reads CASSPGGGDEKLFF. The CDR3 nucleotides read TGTGCCAGCTCCCCCGGGGGTGGGGATGAAAAACTGTTTTTT.

In DNA form, the CDR3 reads TGTGCCAGTAGTGACCTAACTAGCGGGGGAAACACAGATACGCAGTATTTT. Protein: CASSDLTSGGNTDTQYF. This chain links TRBV19 with TRBJ2-3, with 11 bases identical to TRBD2. Germline V gene sequence: CDR1 LNHDA, CDR2 SQIVND (reference sequence). This CDR3 spans 17 amino acids. V dropped 5 bases and J dropped 2; count of bases not matched to a gene: 9.

The V and J genes are TRBV24-1 and TRBJ2-1, with TRBD1 as a possible D gene (6 bases). Trimming shortened V by 3 bases and J by 6 bases, and 11 bases separated the two germline ends. Per germline, CDR1 KGHDR and CDR2 SFDVKD. The CDR3 covers 14 residues. The chain's CDR3 is CATSDATGRNEQFF. DNA for the CDR3: TGTGCCACCAGTGATGCGACAGGCCGCAATGAGCAGTTCTTC.

The V call is TRBV30, the J call TRBJ1-4; TRBD1 matches 8 bases. The V and J ends lost 4 bases and 3 bases, in that order; junction bases with no gene match: 4. Germline V gene lookup returns CDR1 GTSNPN and CDR2 SVGIG (reference sequence). The CDR3 spans 14 residues. The CDR3 nucleotides are TGTGCCTGGAACCGGGACAGGTCTAATGAAAAACTGTTTTTT. It specifies CAWNRDRSNEKLFF.

This chain links TRBV28 with TRBJ2-7, with TRBD2 identical over 9 bases. This CDR3 is built from 16 residues. Germline CDR1 and CDR2: MDHEN and SYDVKM. Trimming took 3 bases from V and 4 from J; bases not matched to a gene: 10. CDR3 region: CASSLWVAGGQYEQYF. The CDR3, as DNA: TGTGCCAGCAGTTTGTGGGTTGCGGGGGGGCAATACGAGCAGTACTTC. Complete variable domain (other parts from reference TRBV28 and TRBJ2-7): DVKVTQSSRYLVKRTGEKVFLECVQDMDHENMFWYRQDPGLGLRLIYFSYDVKMKEKGDIPEGYSVSREKKERFSLILESASTNQTSMYLCASSLWVAGGQYEQYFGPGTRLTVT.

The genes are TRBV11-2 and TRBJ2-7, with 11 bases identical to TRBD2. Germline lookup yields CDR1 SGHAT and CDR2 FQNNGV. This CDR3 comprises 15 residues. V was clipped by 2 bases and J by 3 bases; unmatched bases: 3. The CDR3 DNA follows: TGTGCCAGCAGCTTATATCTAGCGGGGGGCTACGAGCAGTACTTC. It encodes CASSLYLAGGYEQYF.

In its sample, this clone was seen a few times. The chain has TRBV19 and TRBJ2-2; 9 bases are shared with TRBD1. The germline CDR1 and CDR2 sequences are LNHDA and SQIVND (reference sequence). V dropped 5 bases and J dropped 5; count of bases not matched to a gene: 9. This CDR3 region has 16 residues. In nucleotides, the CDR3 is TGTGCCAGTAGTGACCGGGACAGGGTCGTAACCGGGGAGCTGTTTTTT. The encoded protein is CASSDRDRVVTGELFF.

The chain couples TRBV10-2 to TRBJ2-3; possibly TRBD2 for D (6 bases). The CDR3 has 12 amino acids. Germline loops: CDR1 WSHSY, CDR2 SAAADI. V was shortened by 4 bases and J by 4 bases, with 6 bases between the two germline ends. The CDR3, as DNA: TGCGCCAGCAGTGGGGAGGCAGATACGCAGTATTTT. It translates to CASSGEADTQYF.

The chain employs TRBV19 and TRBJ1-4, with unresolved D. The CDR3 contains 14 residues. V shed 4 bases and J shed 3 bases, with 9 bases lying between them. The germline V gene has CDR1 LNHDA and CDR2 SQIVND (reference sequence). CDR3 sequence (DNA): TGTGCCAGTAGTAGCTGGGCTGCTAATGAAAAACTGTTTTTT. This sequence encodes CASSSWAANEKLFF.